The 23 T cell receptor beta chains listed next were all sequenced from one sample in a study of T-cell memory formation after mild COVID-19. MiXCR, run by TCRdb on the 5' RACE reads, gives a single entry per CDR3 protein. Of roughly 450,000 distinct CDR3 sequences listed, 15% to 20% were seen once; the top ten hold around 12%. Input material: PBMCs or a T cell subset sorted from them (not recorded which). The receptors stem from an adult woman who had mild COVID-19 (a few samples of this study predate the infection). Cell type and time point are not known.

Ten or more counts support this clonotype. V is TRBV12-3 or TRBV12-4 and J is TRBJ2-5; D may match TRBD1 or TRBD2 (6 bases each). The V and J ends lost 6 bases and 2 bases respectively, with 19 bases between them. CDR3 size: 16 residues. CDR3 nucleotides: TGTGCCAGCAGCCCTAGGGGGGCGTACAATCAAGAGACCCAGTACTTC. Its protein product is CASSPRGAYNQETQYF.

This clonotype was counted ten times or more. The CDR3 nucleotides are TGTGCCAGCAGCCGGACTAGCGGGAATTCCTACAATGAGCAGTTCTTC. Its protein product is CASSRTSGNSYNEQFF. This chain connects TRBV7-8 to TRBJ2-1; 12 bases align to TRBD2. The germline gives CDR1 SGHVS, CDR2 FQNEAQ. After removal of 5 bases from V and 1 base from J, the junction contained 3 bases not matched to a gene. This CDR3 spans 16 amino acids.

This clonotype was picked up a small number of times. The genes are TRBV27 and TRBJ2-7, with D perhaps matching TRBD1 or TRBD2 (5 bases each). The CDR3 is 14 residues long. Trimming shortened V by 10 bases and J by 5 bases, and 21 bases separated the two germline ends. Germline V lookup: CDR1 MNHEY, CDR2 SMNVEV (reference sequence). The CDR3 here is CATCARGAYDEQYF. The DNA of the CDR3 is TGTGCCACCTGCGCGAGGGGAGCGTATGACGAGCAGTACTTC.

The chain combines TRBV5-1 with TRBJ1-2, with unresolved D. Germline CDR1 reads SGHRS; CDR2 reads YFSETQ. This CDR3 contains 15 residues. V lost 2 bases and J lost 2, with 13 bases in between. The CDR3 DNA follows: TGCGCCAGCAGCTTCGGGAAAGGCGTCAACTATGGCTACACCTTC. Protein product: CASSFGKGVNYGYTF.

A few counts support this clonotype. The V call is TRBV9, the J call TRBJ2-1; D call uncertain. V lost 0 bases and J lost 9, with 7 bases in between. Germline assignment: CDR1 SGDLS and CDR2 YYNGEE. The CDR3 consists of 12 residues. The CDR3 reads CASSVDGREQFF. CDR3 nucleotide sequence: TGTGCCAGCAGCGTAGACGGCCGTGAGCAGTTCTTC.

V usage is TRBV2 and J usage is TRBJ1-1, with 8 bases that match TRBD1. Per the germline V gene, CDR1 is SNHLY and CDR2 is FYNNEI. The CDR3 has 17 residues. J lost 0 bases, V lost 6 bases, and 12 bases had no gene match. The CDR3 DNA reads TGTGCCAGCAGCTCGACAGGGGCAATCAACTTGAACACTGAAGCTTTCTTT. Protein sequence: CASSSTGAINLNTEAFF.

This clonotype was counted a few times. The V gene is TRBV27, the J gene TRBJ2-7, with TRBD1 identical over 9 bases. The CDR3 contains 14 residues. Germline CDR1 MNHEY, CDR2 SMNVEV (reference sequence). V was clipped by 6 bases and J by 6 bases; unmatched bases: 9. The CDR3 nucleotides are TGTGCCAGCAGGGCAACAGGGGGCCTCGGCGAGCAGTACTTC. The encoded protein is CASRATGGLGEQYF.

This clonotype was counted only a few times. This sequence joins TRBV5-1 and TRBJ2-5; 9 bases fit TRBD1. V gave up 4 bases and J gave up 5 bases; unmatched junction bases: 9. The CDR3 totals 15 residues. CDR1 and CDR2 (germline): SGHRS, YFSETQ. Written as DNA, the CDR3 is TGCGCCAGCAGCGCGGGACAGGGTTTGACGGAGACCCAGTACTTC. Protein sequence: CASSAGQGLTETQYF. The complete variable domain, with remaining parts taken from reference TRBV5-1 and TRBJ2-5, reads KAGVTQTPRYLIKTRGQQVTLSCSPISGHRSVSWYQQTPGQGLQFLFEYFSETQRNKGNFPGRFSGRQFSNSRSEMNVSTLELGDSALYLCASSAGQGLTETQYFGPGTRLLVL.

J is TRBJ2-2 and V is TRBV30; 10 nucleotides align to TRBD2. This CDR3 has 15 residues. The J segment lost 7 bases and the V segment lost 1 base, leaving 6 bases of the junction unmatched. In germline, CDR1 is GTSNPN, CDR2 SVGIG (reference sequence). Here the CDR3 DNA reads TGTGCCTGGAGTGGGCTAGCGGGAGTGGTCGGGGAGCTGTTTTTT. It specifies CAWSGLAGVVGELFF.

This clonotype was recorded a few times. The chain carries TRBV5-5 and TRBJ1-6; 7 bases line up with TRBD1. V lost 6 bases and J lost 0; bases outside the gene matches: 12. Germline lookup yields CDR1 SGHKS and CDR2 YYEKEE (reference sequence). There are 18 residues in the CDR3. CDR3: CASTPRVGDSSYNSPLHF. The DNA of the CDR3 is TGTGCCAGCACCCCACGGGTAGGGGACAGCTCCTATAATTCACCCCTCCACTTT.

This rearrangement joins TRBV7-9 to TRBJ2-5, with 8 bases identical to TRBD2. Germline CDR1 and CDR2: SEHNR and FQNEAQ (reference sequence). CDR3 size: 15 residues. The ends lost 4 bases at V and 5 bases at J; junction bases unmatched: 9. The CDR3, as DNA: TGTGCCAGCAGCTCCACACCTGGACTAGCCGAGACCCAGTACTTC. Its protein is CASSSTPGLAETQYF.

This clonotype turned up a few times. The chain has TRBV25-1 and TRBJ1-2; unclear D gene. The CDR3 spans 13 residues. V was clipped by 4 bases and J by 4 bases, with 10 bases between them. Germline V CDR1 and CDR2: MGHDK, SYGVNS. The CDR3 protein is CASSAWLPYGYTF. The CDR3 bases are TGTGCCAGCAGTGCCTGGCTCCCCTATGGCTACACCTTC.

This clonotype has a handful of counts. The chain employs TRBV7-2 and TRBJ2-7; 7 bases map to TRBD2. The V gene's germline CDR1 is SGHTA and CDR2 FQGNSA. Trimming at V came to 4 bases and at J to 3 bases, leaving 6 bases not matched to a gene. The CDR3 has 14 amino acids. The chain's CDR3 is CASSSGLSDYEQYF. CDR3 nucleotides: TGTGCCAGCAGCTCGGGACTATCCGACTACGAGCAGTACTTC.

This clonotype was detected a few times. The chain uses TRBV7-6 and TRBJ2-3; D might be TRBD2 (5 bases). The germline V gene encodes CDR1 SGHVS and CDR2 FNYEAQ. The CDR3 is 14 residues long. V lost 2 bases and J 4 bases, leaving 10 bases between the germline ends. The CDR3 loop is CASSLRGSADTQYF. The CDR3 DNA sequence: TGTGCCAGCAGCTTACGCGGGTCAGCAGATACGCAGTATTTT.

This clonotype was seen a few times. The chain recombines TRBV15 with TRBJ2-7; D not resolved. Trimming took off 0 bases at V and 9 bases at J, with 12 bases between the two ends. The CDR3 runs 13 residues. Germline assignment: CDR1 LNHNV and CDR2 YYDKDF (reference sequence). The CDR3 spells CATSREVGRRQYF. CDR3 nucleotide sequence: TGTGCCACCAGCAGAGAGGTTGGGCGTCGGCAGTACTTC.

This clonotype has only a few counts. The chain recombines TRBV18 with TRBJ2-7; 10 bases line up with TRBD2. CDR3 size: 15 residues. V lost 2 bases, J lost 5 bases, and 6 bases stayed unmatched. The germline CDR1 and CDR2 sequences are KGHSH and LQKENI. In DNA, the CDR3 is TGTGCCAGCTCACCAGGGGCTAGCGGGAGCCACGAGCAGTACTTC. Protein product: CASSPGASGSHEQYF.

This clonotype occurred a few times. The genes are TRBV7-3 and TRBJ2-4; tentatively, D is TRBD1 (5 bases). This CDR3 is 12 amino acids long. Germline V lookup: CDR1 SGHTA, CDR2 FQGTGA. Between the trimmed V and J ends, which lost 4 bases and 9 bases, there was a span of 10 bases. In DNA, the CDR3 is TGTGCCAGCAGCTCCCCAGGGCGCATTCAGTACTTC. Translating gives CASSSPGRIQYF.

There are a few counts of this clonotype. The V call is TRBV25-1, the J call TRBJ2-5; 8 positions match TRBD1. J gave up 4 bases and V 2 bases, and 9 bases lay outside the gene matches. The length of the CDR3 is 16 residues. Looked up from germline, CDR1 is MGHDK and CDR2 is SYGVNS. The CDR3 coding sequence is TGTGCCAGCAGTGAAGGGGGCAGGGGGCGCGGAGAGACCCAGTACTTC. Protein product: CASSEGGRGRGETQYF.

In this sample, this clonotype turned up a few times. This rearrangement joins TRBV6-5 to TRBJ2-6; no clear D. The CDR3 sequence is 13 residues long. Trimming shortened V by 4 bases and J by 4 bases, and 5 bases separated the two germline ends. Germline V gives CDR1 MNHEY, CDR2 SVGAGI. The DNA of the CDR3 is TGTGCCAGCAGTTGGGCCGGGGCCAACGTCCTGACTTTC. As protein: CASSWAGANVLTF.

This clonotype was observed many times. This chain uses TRBV7-9 with TRBJ2-1; D call uncertain. Germline V CDR1 and CDR2: SEHNR, FQNEAQ (reference sequence). V lost 3 bases, J lost 9 bases, and 9 bases lay in between. The CDR3 extends over 12 amino acids. The CDR3 here is CASSFGRVEQFF. The CDR3 region has the DNA TGTGCCAGCAGCTTTGGTAGGGTTGAGCAGTTCTTC.

The rearrangement links TRBV30 to TRBJ1-2; the D is unclear. Germline values: CDR1 GTSNPN, CDR2 SVGIG (reference sequence). The V end was cut by 2 bases, the J end by 8 bases, with 9 bases between. The CDR3 is made up of 11 amino acids. In DNA form, the CDR3 reads TGTGCCTGGAGTAGAGGCGTAGGCTACACCTTC. Amino acids: CAWSRGVGYTF.

In its sample, this clonotype was seen a few times. The chain couples TRBV5-1 to TRBJ1-3, with no clear D. This CDR3 comprises 16 residues. Deletions cut 5 bases from V and 0 bases from J, with 15 bases between. Germline CDR1 is SGHRS and CDR2 is YFSETQ. CDR3 DNA sequence: TGCGCCAGCAGGCGAGGCGACGTAGACTCTGGAAACACCATATATTTT. Its translation: CASRRGDVDSGNTIYF.

This clonotype was found a few times. The J gene is TRBJ2-3, the V gene TRBV11-3; maybe TRBD2 (5 bases). Germline V gives CDR1 SGHNT, CDR2 YENEEA. V was clipped by 5 bases and J by 2 bases, with 14 bases between them. The CDR3 runs 15 residues. CDR3 loop: CASSQLVVDTDTQYF. CDR3 DNA sequence: TGTGCCAGCAGCCAACTAGTAGTCGACACAGATACGCAGTATTTT. The variable domain in full, with the rest retrieved from reference TRBV11-3 and TRBJ2-3, is EAGVVQSPRYKIIEKKQPVAFWCNPISGHNTLYWYLQNLGQGPELLIRYENEEAVDDSQLPKDRFSAERLKGVDSTLKIQPAELGDSAVYLCASSQLVVDTDTQYFGPGTRLTVL.